The sequence of this T cell receptor beta chain was determined in a study of cytomegalovirus exposure and HLA in healthy donors. Study-level points and caveats: Most CMV-associated TCR beta chains were later found to appear HLA-restricted. Later, TCR association rates were found to vary by HLA locus, highest for DRB1 and lowest for HLA-C.

This clone was seen a few times. Its specificity is not known. The PCR had 60 Vbeta and 13 Jbeta primers. Only in-frame clones appear in the TCRdb table, and some are missing; sequencing was by immunoSEQ multiplex PCR. The data contain roughly 150,000 clones, about 80% of them seen just once; the ten biggest clones take up 6.2%. Sequencing was performed on PBMCs. The receptor comes from a woman aged 35 to 49 in good health and CMV-seropositive.

Written as DNA, the CDR3 is TGCGCCAGCAGCTCCAGCGGGCGCTCCGGGGAGACCCAGTACTTC. Its translation is CASSSSGRSGETQYF. The V call is TRBV5-1, the J call TRBJ2-5, with D perhaps matching TRBD2 (6 bases). Germline loops: CDR1 SGHRS, CDR2 YFSETQ. The V gene lost 3 bases and the J gene lost 5 bases, with 17 bases spanning the gap. This CDR3 comprises 15 residues. The full variable domain, rest sourced from reference TRBV5-1 and TRBJ2-5, is KAGVTQTPRYLIKTRGQQVTLSCSPISGHRSVSWYQQTPGQGLQFLFEYFSETQRNKGNFPGRFSGRQFSNSRSEMNVSTLELGDSALYLCASSSSGRSGETQYFGPGTRLLVL.